The 32 T cell receptor beta chains below come from one sample, sequenced in a study of glioma-infiltrating T cells. TCR alpha and beta CDR3 regions were amplified from RNA using iRepertoire nested multiplex PCR. TCRdb itself ran the multiplex PCR reads through MiXCR, one entry per CDR3 protein. The sample carries approximately 40,000 distinct CDR3 sequences, about a fifth recorded once. The sequenced sample was glioma tissue, nonneoplastic brain tissue, or PBMCs (not recorded which). The receptors come from a human donor with low-grade glioma or glioblastoma, undergoing nonglioma brain surgery, or in good health (not recorded which).

This sequence joins TRBV11-1 and TRBJ2-3, with 8 bases aligning to TRBD2. The junction had 4 bases not matched to a gene; V was cut back by 0 bases and J by 2 bases. Germline V gene lookup returns CDR1 SGHAT and CDR2 FQDESV (reference sequence). The CDR3 consists of 16 residues. The CDR3 is CASSLALAGDTDTQYF. The CDR3 DNA follows: TGTGCCAGCAGCTTAGCGCTAGCGGGTGACACAGATACGCAGTATTTT.

Concerning this clonotype itself: Given a much more abundant clone one base away, this may be a read error. This chain uses TRBV7-2 with TRBJ2-2; 7 positions match TRBD2. V trimming: 6 bases; J trimming: 1 base; junction bases outside the gene matches: 11. The CDR3 has 17 amino acids. Germline V lookup: CDR1 SGHTA, CDR2 FQGNSA. CDR3 bases: TGTGCCAGCAGGACTGGGACTATCGGGGTGAACACCGGGGAGCTGTTTTTT. It is translated as CASRTGTIGVNTGELFF. Looking up the rest from reference TRBV7-2 and TRBJ2-2 gives the full variable domain: GAGVSQSPSNKVTEKGKDVELRCDPISGHTALYWYRQSLGQGLEFLIYFQGNSAPDKSGLPSDRFSAERTGGSVSTLTIQRTQQEDSAVYLCASRTGTIGVNTGELFFGEGSRLTVL.

With respect to this clonotype: A much more abundant neighbour one base away suggests this may be a read error. The chain combines TRBV5-1 with TRBJ1-1; TRBD1 might be the D (5 bases). The germline V gene has CDR1 SGHRS and CDR2 YFSETQ. V lost 7 bases and J 6 bases, leaving 13 bases between the germline ends. The CDR3 totals 12 residues. In nucleotides, the CDR3 is TGCGCCAGCCAGGGAAGGGACGCTGAAGCTTTCTTT. It codes for CASQGRDAEAFF.

The table lists this clonotype with many counts. This chain uses TRBV7-2 with TRBJ2-3; tentatively, D is TRBD2 (5 bases). The CDR3 has 13 residues. V lost 6 bases to trimming and J lost 4 bases, with 11 bases between them. Per the germline V gene, CDR1 is SGHTA and CDR2 is FQGNSA. The CDR3, as DNA: TGTGCCAGCAGTCGAATGAGGGCAGATACGCAGTATTTT. This encodes CASSRMRADTQYF.

Relative to its sample, this clonotype is medium-sized. The V and J genes are TRBV6-6 and TRBJ2-7; TRBD1 or TRBD2 may be the D gene (6 bases each). Looked up from germline, CDR1 is MNHNY and CDR2 is SVGAGI (reference sequence). Trimming cost V 2 bases and J 6 bases, with 20 bases left between them. The length of the CDR3 is 16 residues. In DNA form, the CDR3 reads TGTGCCAGCAGTTACCTGGCGGAGGGGGTTCGGAGCGAGCAGTACTTC. Its translation: CASSYLAEGVRSEQYF.

This clonotype was observed many times. The CDR3 sequence: CASSQDPGGEQYF. The CDR3 coding sequence is TGCGCCAGCAGCCAAGATCCCGGGGGCGAGCAGTACTTC. The gene calls are TRBV4-1 and TRBJ2-7; possibly TRBD2 for D (6 bases). The CDR3 is 13 amino acids. In germline, CDR1 is MGHRA, CDR2 YSYEKL. V was cut by 0 bases and J by 6 bases, with 9 bases left in between.

This clonotype was found many times. The chain combines TRBV12-3 or TRBV12-4 with TRBJ1-1, with D possibly TRBD1 on 5 matching bases. The V gene lost 6 bases and the J gene lost 5 bases, with 13 bases spanning the gap. The CDR3 is 13 residues long. The CDR3 coding sequence is TGTGCCAGCAGAAACATACAGGAGACTGAAGCTTTCTTT. It is translated as CASRNIQETEAFF.

The chain recombines TRBV29-1 with TRBJ1-1; a weak D match, TRBD1 (5 bases). In germline, CDR1 is SQVTM, CDR2 ANQGSEA. The ends were cut back, 2 bases at V and 0 bases at J, with 10 bases in the middle. This CDR3 is 14 amino acids long. CDR3 DNA sequence: TGCAGCGTTGAAATGCAGGGCATGAACACTGAAGCTTTCTTT. This translates into CSVEMQGMNTEAFF.

This clonotype was counted many times. The DNA of the CDR3 is TGTGCCAGCACCACCGGGACAGGAGCCATGAACACTGAAGCTTTCTTT. It is translated as CASTTGTGAMNTEAFF. The rearrangement uses TRBV2 and TRBJ1-1; 8 nucleotides align to TRBD1. The CDR3 extends over 16 amino acids. The V gene's germline CDR1 is SNHLY and CDR2 FYNNEI. Trimming cost V 7 bases and J 0 bases; bases outside gene matches: 10.

This clonotype was detected many times. V gene TRBV28 combines with J gene TRBJ2-1, with D unresolved. Trimming pared 5 bases from V and 0 bases from J, leaving 11 bases between. The CDR3 sequence is 15 residues long. Germline loops: CDR1 MDHEN, CDR2 SYDVKM. The CDR3 loop reads CASSAHTSSYNEQFF. DNA of the CDR3: TGTGCCAGCAGTGCCCACACGAGCTCCTACAATGAGCAGTTCTTC. The full variable domain, in which reference TRBV28 and TRBJ2-1 provide the parts outside the CDR3, is DVKVTQSSRYLVKRTGEKVFLECVQDMDHENMFWYRQDPGLGLRLIYFSYDVKMKEKGDIPEGYSVSREKKERFSLILESASTNQTSMYLCASSAHTSSYNEQFFGPGTRLTVL.

The rearrangement uses TRBV30 and TRBJ2-7, with TRBD1 matching 9 bases. The junction had 2 bases not matched to a gene; V was cut back by 1 base and J by 1 base. This CDR3 has 14 residues. The germline V gene encodes CDR1 GTSNPN and CDR2 SVGIG (reference sequence). Here the CDR3 reads CAWSAGTGSYEQYF. The CDR3 bases are TGTGCCTGGAGTGCAGGGACAGGGTCCTACGAGCAGTACTTC.

Worth noting for this clonotype: This clone may be a read error of a much larger clone one base away. A read error is likely, as this CDR3 ends without the conserved phenylalanine or tryptophan. J is TRBJ1-4 and V is TRBV28; D unclear. The length of the CDR3 is 13 residues. V lost 2 bases and J 8 bases, leaving 9 bases between the germline ends. Looked up from germline, CDR1 is MDHEN and CDR2 is SYDVKM. The CDR3 reads CASSLNSGEKLFS. Written as DNA, the CDR3 is TGTGCCAGCAGTTTAAACTCAGGCGAAAAACTGTTTTCT.

This clonotype was found many times. The rearrangement links TRBV7-2 to TRBJ2-5; 9 bases map to TRBD1. The J segment lost 2 bases and the V segment lost 5 bases, leaving 6 bases of the junction unmatched. Germline-derived CDR1 and CDR2 are SGHTA and FQGNSA. The CDR3 sequence is 15 residues long. The CDR3 region has the DNA TGTGCCAGCAGCCGACAGGGGGGATTACAAGAGACCCAGTACTTC. The encoded protein is CASSRQGGLQETQYF.

CDR3 nucleotides: TGCGCCAGCTCCATGACTAGACAAGAGACCCAGTACTTC. It yields the protein CASSMTRQETQYF. The V call is TRBV10-2, the J call TRBJ2-5, with D perhaps TRBD2 (6 bases). Germline-derived CDR1 and CDR2 are WSHSY and SAAADI. The CDR3 runs 13 residues. Trimming shortened V by 8 bases and J by 2 bases, and 12 bases separated the two germline ends.

In the case of this clonotype: This sequence may be a read error, since a much larger clone differs from it by one base. This chain connects TRBV2 to TRBJ2-7; 8 bases match TRBD2. With 11 bases clipped from V and 2 bases from J, the junction kept 5 bases outside the gene matches. The CDR3 contains 12 residues. Germline V CDR1 and CDR2: SNHLY, FYNNEI. The CDR3 bases are TGTGCCGACGAGCGGGAGACCTACGAGCAGTACTTC. Protein product: CADERETYEQYF.

There are a few counts of this clonotype. The genes are TRBV11-2 and TRBJ2-1; D not resolved. The CDR3 consists of 15 residues. The V gene lost 5 bases and the J gene lost 0 bases, with 11 bases spanning the gap. Germline lookup yields CDR1 SGHAT and CDR2 FQNNGV. The CDR3: CASSKASSSYNEQFF. CDR3 sequence (DNA): TGTGCCAGCAGCAAAGCTTCGAGCTCCTACAATGAGCAGTTCTTC.

About this clonotype itself: A much larger clone differs by one base, so this may be a read error. This chain connects TRBV10-2 to TRBJ2-3; D is possibly TRBD2 (5 bases). The CDR3 length is 13 residues. Germline V gives CDR1 WSHSY, CDR2 SAAADI. CDR3 sequence: CAAKARGTDTQYF. CDR3 in DNA: TGTGCCGCGAAGGCGAGGGGCACAGATACGCAGTATTTT.

This clonotype was detected ten times or more. The genes are TRBV10-1 and TRBJ2-2, with D uncertain. Trimming left V 2 bases short and J 5 bases short, with 9 bases between. Germline CDR1 WNHNN, CDR2 SYGVQD (reference sequence). The CDR3 is made up of 14 amino acids. The chain's CDR3 is CASSEAGVTGELFF. CDR3 DNA: TGCGCCAGCAGTGAGGCAGGAGTGACCGGGGAGCTGTTTTTT.

This clonotype was observed many times. The V call is TRBV25-1, the J call TRBJ1-2; TRBD1 matches at 9 bases. J gave up 6 bases and V 0 bases, and 5 bases lay outside the gene matches. The CDR3 sequence is 15 residues long. CDR1 MGHDK and CDR2 SYGVNS come from the germline V gene. The CDR3 DNA reads TGTGCCAGCAGTGAATATGGACAGGGGCTGAATGGCTACACCTTC. As protein: CASSEYGQGLNGYTF.

This clonotype was counted ten times or more. V and J are TRBV20-1 and TRBJ2-1; TRBD2 aligns across 12 bases. Looked up from germline, CDR1 is DFQATT and CDR2 is SNEGSKA (reference sequence). J lost 6 bases, V lost 6 bases, and 6 bases had no gene match. The CDR3 consists of 14 residues. The DNA of the CDR3 is TGCAGTGCCGACGGACTAGCGGGGTTCAATGAGCAGTTCTTC. Its translation: CSADGLAGFNEQFF.

This clonotype was observed many times. The chain recombines TRBV7-9 with TRBJ2-1; no clear D gene. This CDR3 comprises 11 residues. Trimming shortened V by 0 bases and J by 10 bases, and 4 bases separated the two germline ends. Germline CDR1 reads SEHNR; CDR2 reads FQNEAQ (reference sequence). CDR3 loop: CASSLAWEQFF. For the CDR3, the DNA is TGTGCCAGCAGCTTAGCATGGGAGCAGTTCTTC.

The chain uses TRBV20-1 and TRBJ2-7; either TRBD1 or TRBD2 may fit D (6 bases each). The germline V gene has CDR1 DFQATT and CDR2 SNEGSKA (reference sequence). This CDR3 region has 14 residues. The CDR3, as DNA: TGCAGCGCGATTGCTGGTCGGGGGCGCGACGAGCAGTACTTC. This translates into CSAIAGRGRDEQYF.

Turning to this clonotype: A much more abundant neighbour one base away suggests this may be a read error. The chain is built from TRBV3-1 and TRBJ2-7; 10 bases agree with TRBD1. Looked up from germline, CDR1 is LGHDT and CDR2 is YNNKEL (reference sequence). The CDR3 has 13 residues. CDR3 in amino acids: CASRQGTGAEQYF. CDR3 sequence (DNA): TGTGCCAGCCGCCAAGGGACAGGGGCGGAGCAGTACTTC.

The rearrangement links TRBV29-1 to TRBJ1-3; D gene uncertain. Trimming pared 3 bases from V and 6 bases from J, leaving 9 bases between. CDR1 and CDR2 (germline): SQVTM, ANQGSEA. The CDR3 runs 12 residues. The CDR3, as DNA: TGCAGCGTTGACGCAGGTGTAAACACCATATATTTT. Translating gives CSVDAGVNTIYF.

The gene calls are TRBV19 and TRBJ1-5, with D tentatively TRBD1 (5 bases). Germline V gene data show CDR1 as LNHDA and CDR2 as SQIVND (reference sequence). V lost 1 base and J lost 2, with 12 bases in between. CDR3 length: 16 residues. In DNA, the CDR3 is TGTGCCAGTAGTATAGGCCTGACAGAAGGCAATCAGCCCCAGCATTTT. Protein: CASSIGLTEGNQPQHF.

This clonotype was found once. This may be a read error: a much more frequent sequence differs by one nucleotide. The rearrangement uses TRBV2 and TRBJ1-1; D possibly corresponds to TRBD1 (5 bases). The CDR3 loop spans 15 amino acids. Germline assignment: CDR1 SNHLY and CDR2 FYNNEI. V was shortened by 4 bases and J by 5 bases, with 17 bases between the two germline ends. The DNA for the CDR3 is TGTGCCAGCAGTGGTGGGGCAGGGCGTGGAACTGAAGCTTTCTTT. Translating gives CASSGGAGRGTEAFF. Looking up the rest from reference TRBV2 and TRBJ1-1 gives the full variable domain: EPEVTQTPSHQVTQMGQEVILRCVPISNHLYFYWYRQILGQKVEFLVSFYNNEISEKSEIFDDQFSVERPDGSNFTLKIRSTKLEDSAMYFCASSGGAGRGTEAFFGQGTRLTVV.

A remark on this clonotype: Mismatch with germline at one junction end may stem from a read error. The chain uses TRBV6-2 or TRBV6-3 and TRBJ1-2; D might be TRBD1 (6 bases). This CDR3 has 16 residues. Per germline, CDR1 MNHEY and CDR2 SVGEGT. The CDR3 DNA reads TGTACCAGCAGCCCGACAGGACGGACAGAGCTCTATGGCTACACCTTC. Translation gives CTSSPTGRTELYGYTF.

This clonotype was counted at least ten times. The rearrangement uses TRBV4-1 and TRBJ2-1; D unresolved. Germline lookup yields CDR1 MGHRA and CDR2 YSYEKL. The CDR3 consists of 13 residues. Between the trimmed V and J ends, which lost 1 base and 7 bases, there was a span of 8 bases. CDR3 protein: CASSQAARNEQFF. The CDR3 DNA is TGCGCCAGCAGCCAAGCAGCAAGAAATGAGCAGTTCTTC.

This clonotype was seen many times. The V call is TRBV28, the J call TRBJ1-5, with D perhaps matching TRBD1 (6 bases). V lost 7 bases and J 0 bases, leaving 13 bases between the germline ends. CDR1 is MDHEN, CDR2 SYDVKM, per germline. CDR3 length: 15 amino acids. In nucleotides, the CDR3 is TGTGCCAGCAAGACAGGCAGTTATAGCAATCAGCCCCAGCATTTT. It translates to CASKTGSYSNQPQHF.

As regards this clonotype: One base away lies a much larger clone, so this may be a sequencing read error. The V gene is TRBV3-1, the J gene TRBJ2-6, with 8 bases that match TRBD2. The trim removed 1 base at V and 2 bases at J, leaving 4 bases unmatched. This CDR3 is built from 17 residues. CDR1 and CDR2 from the germline V gene are LGHDT and YNNKEL (reference sequence). CDR3 coding DNA: TGTGCCAGCAGCCAAGGGACTAGCTCCCCTGGGGCCAACGTCCTGACTTTC. Protein sequence: CASSQGTSSPGANVLTF.

This clonotype was recorded many times. V usage is TRBV6-1 and J usage is TRBJ2-6, with D unresolved. Germline V CDR1 and CDR2: MNHNS, SASEGT. The CDR3 is 13 amino acids. Trimming left V 5 bases short and J 0 bases short, with 2 bases between. CDR3 sequence reads: CASSSSGANVLTF. CDR3 DNA sequence: TGTGCCAGCAGTTCCTCTGGGGCCAACGTCCTGACTTTC.

The CDR3: CSARPLLAGGHYGQYV. The CDR3 coding sequence is TGCAGTGCTCGTCCCCTACTAGCGGGAGGACACTACGGGCAGTACGTC. The chain links TRBV20-1 to TRBJ2-7; 12 nucleotides agree with TRBD2. Germline CDR1 DFQATT, CDR2 SNEGSKA (reference sequence). The CDR3 has 16 residues.